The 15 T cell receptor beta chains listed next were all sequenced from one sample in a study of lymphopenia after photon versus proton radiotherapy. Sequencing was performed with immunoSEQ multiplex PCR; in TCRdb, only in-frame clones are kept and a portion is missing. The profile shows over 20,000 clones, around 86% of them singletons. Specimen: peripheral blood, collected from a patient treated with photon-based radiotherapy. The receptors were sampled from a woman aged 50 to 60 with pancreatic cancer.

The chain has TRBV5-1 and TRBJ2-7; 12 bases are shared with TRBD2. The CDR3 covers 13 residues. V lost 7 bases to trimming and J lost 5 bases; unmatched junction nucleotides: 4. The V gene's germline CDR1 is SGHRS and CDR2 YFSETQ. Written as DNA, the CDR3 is TGCGCCAGCGGGGGACTAGCGGGTAACGAGCAGTACTTC. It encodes CASGGLAGNEQYF.

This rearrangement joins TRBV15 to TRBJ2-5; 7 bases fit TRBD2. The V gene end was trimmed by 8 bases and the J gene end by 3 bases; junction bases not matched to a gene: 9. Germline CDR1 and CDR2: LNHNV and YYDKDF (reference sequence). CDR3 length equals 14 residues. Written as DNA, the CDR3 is TGTGCCACCGTAATGAGGGAGGGGAAAGAGACCCAGTACTTC. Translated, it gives CATVMREGKETQYF. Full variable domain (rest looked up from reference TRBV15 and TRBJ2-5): DAMVIQNPRYQVTQFGKPVTLSCSQTLNHNVMYWYQQKSSQAPKLLFHYYDKDFNNEADTPDNFQSRRPNTSFCFLDIRSPGLGDTAMYLCATVMREGKETQYFGPGTRLLVL.

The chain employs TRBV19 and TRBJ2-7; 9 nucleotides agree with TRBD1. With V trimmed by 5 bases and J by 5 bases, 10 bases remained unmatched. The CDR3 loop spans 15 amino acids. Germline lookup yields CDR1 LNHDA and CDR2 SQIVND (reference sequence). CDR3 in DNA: TGTGCCAGTAGTTCGCCGGGACAGGGATTCGACGAGCAGTACTTC. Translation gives CASSSPGQGFDEQYF.

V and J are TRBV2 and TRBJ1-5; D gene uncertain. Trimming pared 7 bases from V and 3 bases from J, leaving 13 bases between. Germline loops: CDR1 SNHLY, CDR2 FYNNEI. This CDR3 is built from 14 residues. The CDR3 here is CASNPDGFNQPQHF. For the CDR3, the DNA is TGTGCCAGCAACCCGGACGGATTCAATCAGCCCCAGCATTTT.

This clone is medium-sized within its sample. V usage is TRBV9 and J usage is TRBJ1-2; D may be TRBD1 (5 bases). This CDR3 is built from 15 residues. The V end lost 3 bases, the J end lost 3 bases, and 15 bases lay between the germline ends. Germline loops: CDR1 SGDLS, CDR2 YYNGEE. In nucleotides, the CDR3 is TGTGCCAGCAGCGAGGCCCGGGGACGGCACTATGGCTACACCTTC. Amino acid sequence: CASSEARGRHYGYTF.

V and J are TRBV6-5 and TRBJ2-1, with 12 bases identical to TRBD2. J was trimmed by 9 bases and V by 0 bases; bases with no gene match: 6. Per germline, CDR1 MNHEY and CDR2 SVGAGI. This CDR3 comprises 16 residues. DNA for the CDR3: TGTGCCAGCAGTTACTCGACTAGCGGGAGATCTGGTGAGCAGTTCTTC. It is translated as CASSYSTSGRSGEQFF.

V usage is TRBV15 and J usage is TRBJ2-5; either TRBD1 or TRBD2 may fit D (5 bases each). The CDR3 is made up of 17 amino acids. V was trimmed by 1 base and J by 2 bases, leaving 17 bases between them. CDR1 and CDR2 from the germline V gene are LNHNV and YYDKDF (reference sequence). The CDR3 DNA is TGTGCCACCAGCAGAGCTAAGACGTCGGGACCTCAAGAGACCCAGTACTTC. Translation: CATSRAKTSGPQETQYF.

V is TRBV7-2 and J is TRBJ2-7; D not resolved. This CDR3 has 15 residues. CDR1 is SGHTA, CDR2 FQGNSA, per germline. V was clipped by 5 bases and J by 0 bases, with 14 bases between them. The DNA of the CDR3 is TGTGCCAGCAGCGAGGCGAGCCCGGCCTCCTACGAGCAGTACTTC. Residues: CASSEASPASYEQYF.

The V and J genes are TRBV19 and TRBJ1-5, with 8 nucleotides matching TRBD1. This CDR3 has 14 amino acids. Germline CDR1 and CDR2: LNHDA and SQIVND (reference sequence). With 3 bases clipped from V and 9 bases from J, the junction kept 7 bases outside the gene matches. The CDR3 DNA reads TGTGCCAGTAGTATGGGACAGGCCACGCGGCCCCAGCATTTT. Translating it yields CASSMGQATRPQHF.

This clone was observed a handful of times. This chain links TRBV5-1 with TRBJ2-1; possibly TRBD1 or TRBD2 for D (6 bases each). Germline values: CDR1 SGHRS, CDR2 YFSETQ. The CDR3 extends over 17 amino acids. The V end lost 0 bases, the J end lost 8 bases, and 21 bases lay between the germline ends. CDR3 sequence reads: CASSLVGGGSLGYEQFF. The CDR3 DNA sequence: TGCGCCAGCAGCTTGGTGGGGGGCGGATCGTTAGGATATGAGCAGTTCTTC.

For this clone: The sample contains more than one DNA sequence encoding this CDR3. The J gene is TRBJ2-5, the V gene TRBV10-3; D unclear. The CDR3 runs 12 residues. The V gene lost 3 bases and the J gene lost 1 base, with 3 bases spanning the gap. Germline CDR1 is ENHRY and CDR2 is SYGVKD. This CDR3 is CAISDPQETQYF. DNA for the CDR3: TGTGCCATCAGTGACCCCCAAGAGACCCAGTACTTC.

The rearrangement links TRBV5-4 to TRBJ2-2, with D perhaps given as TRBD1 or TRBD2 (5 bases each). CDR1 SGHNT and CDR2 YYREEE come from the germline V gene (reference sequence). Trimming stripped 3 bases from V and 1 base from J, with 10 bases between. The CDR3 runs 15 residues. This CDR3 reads CASSWGTGNTGELFF. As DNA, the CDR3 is TGTGCCAGCAGCTGGGGGACGGGGAACACCGGGGAGCTGTTTTTT.

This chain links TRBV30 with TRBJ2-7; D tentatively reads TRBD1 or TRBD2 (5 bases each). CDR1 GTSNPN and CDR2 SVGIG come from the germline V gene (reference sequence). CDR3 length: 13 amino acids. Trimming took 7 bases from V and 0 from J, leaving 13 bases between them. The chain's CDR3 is CASSPGTSYEQYF. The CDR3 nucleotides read TGTGCCTCCTCCCCCGGGACCTCCTACGAGCAGTACTTC.

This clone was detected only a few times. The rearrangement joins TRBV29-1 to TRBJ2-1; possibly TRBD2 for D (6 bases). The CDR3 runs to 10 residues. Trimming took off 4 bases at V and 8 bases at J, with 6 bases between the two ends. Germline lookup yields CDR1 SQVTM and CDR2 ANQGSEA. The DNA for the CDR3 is TGCAGCGTTGGGGGGGATGAGCAGTTCTTC. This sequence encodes CSVGGDEQFF.

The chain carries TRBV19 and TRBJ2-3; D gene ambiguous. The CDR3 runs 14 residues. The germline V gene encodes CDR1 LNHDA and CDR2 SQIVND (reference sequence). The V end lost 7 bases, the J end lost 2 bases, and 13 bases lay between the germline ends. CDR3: CASKVRGYTDTQYF. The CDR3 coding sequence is TGTGCCAGTAAGGTTCGAGGATACACAGATACGCAGTATTTT.